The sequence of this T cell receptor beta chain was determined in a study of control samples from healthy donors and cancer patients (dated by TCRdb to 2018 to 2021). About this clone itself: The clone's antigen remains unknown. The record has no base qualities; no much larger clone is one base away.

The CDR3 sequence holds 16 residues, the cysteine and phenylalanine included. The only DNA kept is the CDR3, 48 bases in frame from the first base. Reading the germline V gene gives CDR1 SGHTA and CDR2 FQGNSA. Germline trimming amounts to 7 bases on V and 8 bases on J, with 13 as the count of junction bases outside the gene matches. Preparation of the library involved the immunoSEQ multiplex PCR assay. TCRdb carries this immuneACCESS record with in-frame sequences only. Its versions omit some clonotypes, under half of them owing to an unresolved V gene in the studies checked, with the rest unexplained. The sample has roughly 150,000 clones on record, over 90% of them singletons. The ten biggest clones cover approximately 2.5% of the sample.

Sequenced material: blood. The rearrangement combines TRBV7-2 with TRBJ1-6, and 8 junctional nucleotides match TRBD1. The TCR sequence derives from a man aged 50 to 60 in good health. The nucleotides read TGTGCCAGCACCCCTTATGGTGCAGGGGGCGATTCACCCCTCCACTTT. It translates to CASTPYGAGGDSPLHF.